The subject of this entry is one TCR beta chain. No antigen is known for it. No much larger clone is present one base from it, and per-base qualities are unavailable. For sequencing of the TCRbeta CDR3 region, genomic DNA was extracted from the sorted cells. TCRbeta CDR3 regions were sequenced using the immunoSEQ Assay. Drawn from immuneACCESS, this table holds only the in-frame rearrangements with V and J called that TCRdb kept. Clones are partly lost; checked studies trace under half to an unresolved V gene and leave the rest unexplained. This sample lists 8,000 to 10,000 clones; about 90% were detected once. The ten top clones hold around 13% of the sample. V is trimmed back by 6 bases and J by 7 bases, and the junction contains 6 bases that no gene match accounts for. The CDR3 spans 14 residues, from the cysteine through the phenylalanine. The only DNA kept is the CDR3, 42 bases in frame from the first base. Per the germline V gene, SGDLS is the CDR1 and YYNGEE is the CDR2.

This entry is derived from a study of OX40 agonist ivuxolimab in advanced cancers. Notes on the research overall: Ivuxolimab was a fully human IgG2 agonistic monoclonal antibody targeting the costimulatory receptor OX40 (CD134). Intravenous ivuxolimab was administered to patients every 2 weeks at six dose levels: 0.01, 0.1, 0.3, 1.5, 3 and 10 mg/kg. Of the approximately 54 patients in dose escalation, about 20 had hepatocellular carcinoma, some 15 had melanoma, 9 had renal cell carcinoma and 9 had head and neck cancer. In the dose-escalation cohort, 75% to 90% of patients were male, and the mean age was around 65 years with a range of roughly 20 to 85. Prior anti-PD-1, anti-PD-L1 or anti-CTLA-4 therapy was permitted, and about two fifths of dose-escalation patients had received checkpoint inhibitors. Partial responses occurred in three dose-escalation patients: two with cutaneous melanoma and one with hepatocellular carcinoma. The purpose of peripheral TCRbeta sequencing was to test whether ivuxolimab changed TCR sequence diversity and led to clonal T-cell expansion. The paper reports the monotherapy dose-escalation portion (N = 52 patients) of the phase I ivuxolimab trial.

What the work shows at the level of the full study, not this receptor alone: Low levels of normalized T-cell clonal expansion were also seen in some nonresponding patients. Partial responders in the 0.1-3.0 mg/kg groups had among the lowest normalized peripheral clonal expansion, especially among CD8+ T cells. Clonal expansion of both CD4+ and CD8+ blood T cells was observed from baseline to week 6 at doses 0.1 to 3.0 mg/kg. After ivuxolimab, more expanded clones were found on average in CD8+ T cells than in CD4+ T cells. The antigen specificity of the peripheral T cells that underwent clonal expansion was not determined.

The trial excluded patients who had a history of autoimmune disease or were on systemic immunosuppression. Peripheral blood for TCR sequencing was collected from all dose cohorts at baseline, on cycle 4 day 1, and on cycle 7 day 1. The samples were taken from a phase I, first-in-human, multicenter, open-label dose-escalation trial of ivuxolimab. Adults with locally advanced or metastatic melanoma, renal cell, hepatocellular, or head and neck squamous cell carcinoma were enrolled in the trial. CD4+ and CD8+ T cells were sorted separately from peripheral blood before TCR sequencing. The chain links TRBV9 with TRBJ2-2, with 10 bases aligning to TRBD1. This clonotype originated in an adult with an advanced solid tumor such as melanoma, head and neck, liver or kidney cancer. The source was CD4+ or CD8+ T cells sorted from blood, collected in a trial of the OX40 agonist ivuxolimab. The CDR3 reads CASTGDRGIGELFF. The DNA sequence is as follows: TGTGCCAGCACAGGGGACAGGGGTATCGGGGAGCTGTTTTTT.